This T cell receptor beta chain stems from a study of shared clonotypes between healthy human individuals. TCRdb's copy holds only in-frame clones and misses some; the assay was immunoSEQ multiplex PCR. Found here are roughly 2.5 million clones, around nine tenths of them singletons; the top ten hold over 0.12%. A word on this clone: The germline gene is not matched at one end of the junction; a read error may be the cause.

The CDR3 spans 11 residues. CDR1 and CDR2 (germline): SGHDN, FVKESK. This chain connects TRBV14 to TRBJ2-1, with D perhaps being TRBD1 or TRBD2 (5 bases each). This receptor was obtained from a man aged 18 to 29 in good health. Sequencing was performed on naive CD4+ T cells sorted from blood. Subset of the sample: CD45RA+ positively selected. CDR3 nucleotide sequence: TGTGCCAGCAGCCTTGCCGGGACGCAAATCTTC. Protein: CASSLAGTQIF.